The 15 T cell receptor beta chains listed next were all sequenced from one sample in a study of cytomegalovirus exposure and HLA in healthy donors. The primer mix had 60 Vbeta and 13 Jbeta primers. The data were produced by immunoSEQ multiplex PCR, yet TCRdb's version contains in-frame clones alone and is incomplete. Found here are some 180,000 clones, 65% to 85% of them singletons; the top ten hold around 1.4%. The sequencing input was PBMCs. Receptors were obtained from a girl between 10 and 17 years old in good health and CMV-seropositive.

This clone was counted only a few times. This rearrangement joins TRBV9 to TRBJ2-2; TRBD2 matches 7 bases. The CDR3 is 15 residues long. With 0 bases clipped from V and 2 bases from J, the junction kept 1 base outside the gene matches. CDR1 is SGDLS and CDR2 is YYNGEE in the germline V gene. CDR3 protein: CASSVEGLNTGELFF. The CDR3 coding sequence is TGTGCCAGCAGCGTAGAGGGACTAAACACCGGGGAGCTGTTTTTT.

The chain uses TRBV25-1 and TRBJ2-7, with D hard to call. The germline V and J ends were trimmed by 2 bases and 4 bases, with 6 bases remaining between them. CDR3 size: 12 residues. Germline CDR1 is MGHDK and CDR2 is SYGVNS. For the CDR3, the DNA is TGTGCCAGCAGTGAAAAAACATACGAGCAGTACTTC. As protein: CASSEKTYEQYF.

This clone was counted a few times. The chain joins TRBV10-3 to TRBJ2-1; TRBD2 matches 11 bases. After removal of 6 bases from V and 6 bases from J, the junction contained 7 bases not matched to a gene. This CDR3 has 15 amino acids. Germline values: CDR1 ENHRY, CDR2 SYGVKD. The CDR3 sequence: CAIRTSGSFFNEQFF. As DNA, the CDR3 is TGTGCCATCAGAACTAGCGGGAGCTTTTTCAATGAGCAGTTCTTC.

The gene calls are TRBV18 and TRBJ2-7; tentative D call: TRBD2 (5 bases). There are 13 residues in the CDR3. The germline gives CDR1 KGHSH, CDR2 LQKENI. Trimming shortened V by 3 bases and J by 3 bases, and 9 bases separated the two germline ends. The CDR3, as DNA: TGTGCCAGCTCACCGGCGGGTGACTACGAGCAGTACTTC. Its protein is CASSPAGDYEQYF.

This rearrangement joins TRBV27 to TRBJ1-1; D perhaps matches TRBD1 (5 bases). The CDR3 extends over 14 amino acids. Germline CDR1 MNHEY, CDR2 SMNVEV (reference sequence). Trimming stripped 5 bases from V and 3 bases from J, with 13 bases between. The CDR3 spells CASSPRGVDTEAFF. In DNA, the CDR3 is TGTGCCAGCAGTCCCCGGGGGGTGGACACTGAAGCTTTCTTT.

Regarding this clone: This specimen includes other DNA sequences encoding the same CDR3. The gene calls are TRBV9 and TRBJ1-3; D gene unclear. The CDR3 consists of 14 residues. The germline gives CDR1 SGDLS, CDR2 YYNGEE. V was cut by 0 bases and J by 4 bases, with 8 bases left in between. CDR3 sequence: CASSVETGGNTIYF. The CDR3 nucleotides read TGTGCCAGCAGCGTAGAAACGGGGGGAAACACCATATATTTT.

The gene calls are TRBV27 and TRBJ2-1; D ambiguous. The V end was cut by 2 bases, the J end by 5 bases, with 4 bases between. Germline CDR1 reads MNHEY; CDR2 reads SMNVEV (reference sequence). The length of the CDR3 is 12 residues. DNA for the CDR3: TGTGCCAGCAGTTTACAGAACAATGAGCAGTTCTTC. Protein sequence: CASSLQNNEQFF.

The chain couples TRBV19 to TRBJ1-5, with D hard to call. V lost 3 bases to trimming and J lost 0 bases, with 6 bases between them. The CDR3 extends over 14 amino acids. CDR1 is LNHDA and CDR2 is SQIVND in the germline V gene (reference sequence). As DNA, the CDR3 is TGTGCCAGTAGTATGGAGCTTAGCAATCAGCCCCAGCATTTT. Amino acid sequence: CASSMELSNQPQHF.

The V gene is TRBV11-3, the J gene TRBJ1-1; 8 bases align to TRBD1. The CDR3 has 17 amino acids. Trimming took 2 bases from V and 3 from J; bases not matched to a gene: 11. The germline V gene encodes CDR1 SGHNT and CDR2 YENEEA. This chain's CDR3 is CASSLRFGQGPDTEAFF. The CDR3 nucleotides read TGTGCCAGCAGCTTACGTTTCGGACAGGGACCCGACACTGAAGCTTTCTTT.

This clone was picked up a small number of times. This chain uses TRBV5-4 with TRBJ2-7; 11 bases map to TRBD1. V lost 1 base to trimming and J lost 6 bases; unmatched junction nucleotides: 6. CDR3 length: 15 amino acids. The germline gives CDR1 SGHNT, CDR2 YYREEE (reference sequence). The CDR3 region is CASSLNADRGREQYF. The CDR3 nucleotides are TGTGCCAGCAGCTTGAACGCGGACAGGGGGCGCGAGCAGTACTTC.

This chain links TRBV7-8 with TRBJ2-3, with D possibly matching TRBD2 (6 bases). Trimming took 7 bases from V and 3 from J, leaving 17 bases between them. CDR3 length: 15 amino acids. The germline V gene encodes CDR1 SGHVS and CDR2 FQNEAQ. The CDR3 region is CASTPGPGATDTQYF. In DNA, the CDR3 is TGTGCCAGCACCCCCGGACCGGGAGCAACAGATACGCAGTATTTT. Together with reference TRBV7-8 and TRBJ2-3, the CDR3 gives the full variable domain: GAGVSQSPRYKVAKRGQDVALRCDPISGHVSLFWYQQALGQGPEFLTYFQNEAQLDKSGLPSDRFFAERPEGSVSTLKIQRTQQEDSAVYLCASTPGPGATDTQYFGPGTRLTVL.

This sequence joins TRBV10-1 and TRBJ1-2; TRBD1 matches at 8 bases. Germline V CDR1 and CDR2: WNHNN, SYGVQD (reference sequence). CDR3 size: 14 residues. V lost 9 bases, J lost 2 bases, and 8 bases stayed unmatched. The CDR3 loop is CASSRTGQNYGYTF. CDR3 DNA sequence: TGCGCCAGTTCGAGGACAGGGCAGAACTATGGCTACACCTTC.

CDR3 sequence reads: CASSLGASGMGETQYF. The DNA for the CDR3 is TGTGCCAGCAGCTTAGGGGCTAGCGGGATGGGGGAGACCCAGTACTTC. The chain employs TRBV7-7 and TRBJ2-5; TRBD2 agrees at 9 bases. V lost 1 base to trimming and J lost 5 bases; unmatched junction nucleotides: 8. Per germline, CDR1 SSHAT and CDR2 FNYEAQ (reference sequence). This CDR3 spans 16 amino acids.

This CDR3 is CASLSDRGGYGYTF. Written as DNA, the CDR3 is TGTGCCAGCCTCTCGGACAGGGGGGGCTATGGCTACACCTTC. The J gene is TRBJ1-2, the V gene TRBV6-4; 10 bases align to TRBD1. Per germline, CDR1 MRHNA and CDR2 SNTAGT. The CDR3 totals 14 residues. J was trimmed by 4 bases and V by 8 bases; bases with no gene match: 7.

The chain links TRBV18 to TRBJ2-7, with a possible D match to TRBD2 (5 bases). Germline CDR1 is KGHSH and CDR2 is LQKENI. The germline V and J ends were trimmed by 3 bases and 2 bases, with 11 bases remaining between them. This CDR3 is 14 amino acids long. CDR3 nucleotides: TGTGCCAGCTCACCGGGTAGGAGGACCTACGAGCAGTACTTC. As protein: CASSPGRRTYEQYF.